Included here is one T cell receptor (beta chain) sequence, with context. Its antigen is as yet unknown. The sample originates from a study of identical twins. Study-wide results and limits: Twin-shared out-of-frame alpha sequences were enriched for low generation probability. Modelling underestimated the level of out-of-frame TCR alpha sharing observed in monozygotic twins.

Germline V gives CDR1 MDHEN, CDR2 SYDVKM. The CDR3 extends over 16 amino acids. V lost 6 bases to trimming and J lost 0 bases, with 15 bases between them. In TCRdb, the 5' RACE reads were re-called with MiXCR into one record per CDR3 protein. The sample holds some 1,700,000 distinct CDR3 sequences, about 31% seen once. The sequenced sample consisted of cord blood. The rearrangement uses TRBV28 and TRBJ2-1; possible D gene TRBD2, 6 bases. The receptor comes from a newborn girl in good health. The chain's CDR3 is CASRPPGAISYNEQFF. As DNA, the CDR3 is TGTGCCAGCAGGCCCCCGGGAGCGATCTCCTACAATGAGCAGTTCTTC.